Listed here are 3 T cell receptor beta chains from one sample, sequenced in a study of lymphopenia after photon versus proton radiotherapy. TCRdb's copy holds only in-frame clones and misses some; the assay was immunoSEQ multiplex PCR. The sample shows over 35,000 clones, about 86% of them seen only once. This sample comprised peripheral blood, obtained from a patient treated with proton-based radiotherapy. The receptors derive from a woman in her 70s with pancreatic cancer. Some clones in this sample may be carry-over from other donors' samples.

This chain uses TRBV30 with TRBJ2-1, with 7 bases that match TRBD1. V lost 4 bases, J lost 12 bases, and 9 bases stayed unmatched. Germline lookup yields CDR1 GTSNPN and CDR2 SVGIG (reference sequence). The CDR3 runs to 12 residues. CDR3 DNA: TGTGCCTGGACCATGATACAGGGGTCGCAGTTCTTC. It specifies CAWTMIQGSQFF. Full variable domain (missing parts from reference TRBV30 and TRBJ2-1): SQTIHQWPATLVQPVGSPLSLECTVEGTSNPNLYWYRQAAGRGLQLLFYSVGIGQISSEVPQNLSASRPQDRQFILSSKKLLLSDSGFYLCAWTMIQGSQFFGPGTRLTVL.

This clone has just a few counts. The V and J genes are TRBV15 and TRBJ1-5, with D possibly being TRBD1 (5 bases). Germline values: CDR1 LNHNV, CDR2 YYDKDF (reference sequence). The CDR3 contains 17 residues. V lost 2 bases and J lost 5, with 19 bases in between. The CDR3 loop is CATSRTLGGGSYQPQHF. Here the CDR3 DNA reads TGTGCCACCAGCAGAACCCTCGGGGGGGGTTCGTATCAGCCCCAGCATTTT.

A few counts support this clone. J is TRBJ1-2 and V is TRBV7-2, with a weak D call TRBD1 (5 bases). V was shortened by 4 bases and J by 5 bases, with 14 bases between the two germline ends. CDR3 length equals 14 residues. Germline V gene sequence: CDR1 SGHTA, CDR2 FQGNSA. CDR3 sequence (DNA): TGTGCCAGCAGCTCGACAGCCTCTGGATATGGCTACACCTTC. As protein: CASSSTASGYGYTF.